This T cell receptor (beta chain) was sequenced for a study of blood T cell repertoires in COVID-19. Study information: PBMCs, B-cell-depleted T cells, or T cells provided the cDNA or gDNA that made up the material.

TCRdb's table, derived via immunoSEQ multiplex PCR, lists solely in-frame clones and lacks some. The table records about 180,000 clones, roughly nine tenths of them present only once. Participants spanned ages about 18 to 90 years and resided in about 24 US areas. Cohorts were assigned according to the clinical history that participants reported. Sample: PBMCs or T cells enriched from blood (not recorded which). The origin of this receptor is a woman aged 35 to 49 with acute COVID-19.

CDR3 sequence: CASSATSGGPGTDTQYF. As DNA, the CDR3 is TGTGCCAGCAGTGCGACTAGCGGGGGGCCTGGCACAGATACGCAGTATTTT. The rearrangement uses TRBV28 and TRBJ2-3, with 13 bases aligning to TRBD2. Unmatched junction bases numbered 6, after V lost 5 bases and J lost 1 base. The CDR3 extends over 17 amino acids. Germline loops: CDR1 MDHEN, CDR2 SYDVKM.